This T cell receptor beta chain is from a study of T cell responses to AZD1222 COVID-19 vaccine. Only in-frame clones appear in the TCRdb table, and some are missing; sequencing was by immunoSEQ multiplex PCR. The data contain 140,000 or so clones, around nine tenths of them singletons. The V gene end was trimmed by 5 bases and the J gene end by 4 bases; junction bases not matched to a gene: 5. There are 15 residues in the CDR3. CDR1 SGHNT and CDR2 YYREEE come from the germline V gene (reference sequence). Sequenced material: peripheral blood, taken 28 days after the second AZD1222 dose. The source of this sequence is an adult who received the AZD1222 COVID-19 vaccine. The V call is TRBV5-4, the J call TRBJ2-2; 10 nucleotides agree with TRBD2. CDR3 coding DNA: TGTGCCAGCAGGGGGGCTAGCGGGAGCACCGGGGAGCTGTTTTTT. Translating gives CASRGASGSTGELFF.